The source of this T cell receptor beta chain is a study of blood T cell repertoires in COVID-19. Germline-derived CDR1 and CDR2 are MNHEY and SMNVEV (reference sequence). The CDR3 runs 17 residues. Trimming stripped 0 bases from V and 2 bases from J, with 17 bases between. TCRdb's copy holds only in-frame clones and misses some; the assay was immunoSEQ multiplex PCR. The data contain about 240,000 clones, approximately 84% of them singletons. V gene TRBV27 combines with J gene TRBJ2-7; tentatively, D is TRBD1 (7 bases). The sample taken for sequencing was peripheral blood. This TCR derives from a man aged 45-60 years with acute or convalescent COVID-19. As DNA, the CDR3 is TGTGCCAGCAGTTTATCGTTTCAGGGGGGACACACCTACGAGCAGTACTTC. Protein product: CASSLSFQGGHTYEQYF.